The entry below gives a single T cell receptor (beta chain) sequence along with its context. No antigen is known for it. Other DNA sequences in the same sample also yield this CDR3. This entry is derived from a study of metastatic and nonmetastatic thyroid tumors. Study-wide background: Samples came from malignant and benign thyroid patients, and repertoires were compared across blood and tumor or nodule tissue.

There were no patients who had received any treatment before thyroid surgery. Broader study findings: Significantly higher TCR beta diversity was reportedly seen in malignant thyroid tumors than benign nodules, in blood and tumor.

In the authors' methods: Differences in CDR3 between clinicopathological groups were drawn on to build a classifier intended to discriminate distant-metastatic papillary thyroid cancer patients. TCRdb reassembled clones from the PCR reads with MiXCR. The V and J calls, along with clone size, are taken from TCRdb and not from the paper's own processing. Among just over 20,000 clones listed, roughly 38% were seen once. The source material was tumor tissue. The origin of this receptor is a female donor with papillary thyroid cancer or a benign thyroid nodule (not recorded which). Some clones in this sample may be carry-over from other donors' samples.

CDR3 protein: CSASTLNEPGLHTDTQYF. The CDR3 nucleotides read TGCAGTGCTTCGACTCTAAATGAACCGGGACTGCACACAGATACGCAGTATTTT. The chain carries TRBV20-1 and TRBJ2-3, with D maybe TRBD2 (6 bases). Between the trimmed V and J ends, which lost 5 bases and 2 bases, there was a span of 26 bases. The CDR3 contains 18 residues. Germline loops: CDR1 DFQATT, CDR2 SNEGSKA (reference sequence).